This T cell receptor beta chain was sequenced in a study of human T cells and chemical hapten exposure. The time point denotes: patch test 2, 6 weeks after DPC sensitization. The treatment denotes: therapeutic diphenylcyclopropenone sensitization with weekly scalp DPC. From the RACE reads, TCRdb called clonotypes with MiXCR, one entry per CDR3 protein. The data contain roughly 54,000 distinct CDR3 sequences, over 9.5% of them singletons. This clonotype appeared many times. The germline gives CDR1 SGHRS, CDR2 YFSETQ. The CDR3 is 14 residues long. The V gene end was trimmed by 0 bases and the J gene end by 4 bases; junction bases not matched to a gene: 3.

This sequence originates from a woman aged 50 to 60 with alopecia areata. Some clones in this sample may be carry-over from other donors' samples. The chain recombines TRBV5-1 with TRBJ1-2; TRBD1 agrees at 7 bases. This material consisted of whole blood, taken in connection with sensitization to the hapten diphenylcyclopropenone (DPC). The CDR3 nucleotides are TGCGCCAGCAGCTTGGGGACAGGCTCCTATGGCTACACCTTC. It specifies CASSLGTGSYGYTF.